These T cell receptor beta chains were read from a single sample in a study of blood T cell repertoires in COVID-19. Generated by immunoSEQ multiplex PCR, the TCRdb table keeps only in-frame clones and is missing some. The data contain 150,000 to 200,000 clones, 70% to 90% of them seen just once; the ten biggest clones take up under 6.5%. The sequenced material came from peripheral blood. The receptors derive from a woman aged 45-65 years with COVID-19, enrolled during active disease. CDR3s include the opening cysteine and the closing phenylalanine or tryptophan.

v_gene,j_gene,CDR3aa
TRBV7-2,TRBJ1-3,CASSLYSSGNTIYF
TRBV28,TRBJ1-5,CASSFLTENSNQPQHF
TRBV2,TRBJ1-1,CASRARTGVVAFF
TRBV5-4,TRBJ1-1,CASTLGVKNTEAFF
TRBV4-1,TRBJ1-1,CASSQVTDTEAFF
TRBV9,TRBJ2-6,CASSVTGGFGANVLTF
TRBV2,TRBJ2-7,CASNPSGGEQYF
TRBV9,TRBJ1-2,CASSVSPGDYGYTF
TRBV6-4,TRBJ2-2,CASSSGLRNTGELFF
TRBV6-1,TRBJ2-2,CASSVKGQGGHGELFF
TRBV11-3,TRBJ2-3,CASSLTDTQYF
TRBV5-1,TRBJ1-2,CASSISPATNYGYTF
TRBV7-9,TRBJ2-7,CASSLAGGVYEQYF
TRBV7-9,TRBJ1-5,CASSSDRGGVHQPQHF
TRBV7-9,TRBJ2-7,CASSSQGAPTYEQYF
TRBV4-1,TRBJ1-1,CASSQGNRGSTEAFF
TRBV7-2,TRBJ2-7,CASSLWQGSYEQYF
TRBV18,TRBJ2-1,CASSPGLAGGNNEQFF
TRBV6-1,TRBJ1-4,CASSEDRGEKLFF
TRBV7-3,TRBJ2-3,CASSLGLSTDTQYF
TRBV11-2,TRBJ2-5,CASSTFSDQETQYF
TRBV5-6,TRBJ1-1,CASSPLEGADTEAFF
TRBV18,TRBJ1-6,CASSKSSGADNSPLHF
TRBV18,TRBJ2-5,CASSPPGASGSGETQYF
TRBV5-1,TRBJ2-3,CASRLSGGNTDTQYF
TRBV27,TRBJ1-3,CASSLWTANRGKGSGNTIYF
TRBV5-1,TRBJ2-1,CASSGEVAGGSYNEQFF
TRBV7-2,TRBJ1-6,CASSPQGFNSPLHF